This TCR beta chain emerged from a study of blood T cell repertoires in COVID-19. Overall study context: Material from acute and convalescent COVID-19 was sourced from the United States, Italy and Spain. Sources were T cells, B-cell-depleted T cells, or PBMCs; the material itself was cDNA or gDNA.

The CDR3 contains 15 residues. CDR1 SGHAT and CDR2 FQNNGV come from the germline V gene. Deletions cut 5 bases from V and 3 bases from J, with 16 bases between. In the original processing: Scientists estimated how many nucleated cells there were by amplifying reference gene primers. Sequencing was performed with immunoSEQ multiplex PCR; in TCRdb, only in-frame clones are kept and a portion is missing. The D gene and trimming were derived from the DNA, and the V and J assignments and clone size from that table. The repertoire holds tens of thousands of clones, with about nine tenths as singletons. Material for sequencing was peripheral blood. The gene calls are TRBV11-2 and TRBJ1-1; TRBD1 is a possible D gene (6 bases). This TCR came from a human donor in a cohort sampled during active COVID-19. CDR3 amino acids: CASSPVGGADTEAFF. In DNA, the CDR3 is TGTGCCAGCAGCCCCGTAGGGGGGGCGGACACTGAAGCTTTCTTT.